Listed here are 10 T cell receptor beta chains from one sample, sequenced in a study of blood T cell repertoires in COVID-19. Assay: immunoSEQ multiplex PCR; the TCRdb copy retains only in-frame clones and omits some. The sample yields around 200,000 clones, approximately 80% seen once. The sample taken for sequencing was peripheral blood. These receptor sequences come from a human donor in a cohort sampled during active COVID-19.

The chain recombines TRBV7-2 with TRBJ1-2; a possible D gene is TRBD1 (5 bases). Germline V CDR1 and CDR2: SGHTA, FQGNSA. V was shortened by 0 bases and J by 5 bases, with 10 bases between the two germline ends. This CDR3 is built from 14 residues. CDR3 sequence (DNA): TGTGCCAGCAGCTTAGCCTCTCGGGGGTATGGCTACACCTTC. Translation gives CASSLASRGYGYTF. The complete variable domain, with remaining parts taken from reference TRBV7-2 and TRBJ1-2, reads GAGVSQSPSNKVTEKGKDVELRCDPISGHTALYWYRQSLGQGLEFLIYFQGNSAPDKSGLPSDRFSAERTGGSVSTLTIQRTQQEDSAVYLCASSLASRGYGYTFGSGTRLTVV.

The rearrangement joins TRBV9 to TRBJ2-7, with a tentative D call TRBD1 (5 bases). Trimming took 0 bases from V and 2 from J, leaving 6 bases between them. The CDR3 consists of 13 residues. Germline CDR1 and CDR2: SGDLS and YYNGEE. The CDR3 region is CASSVGQTYEQYF. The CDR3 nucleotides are TGTGCCAGCAGCGTAGGACAGACCTACGAGCAGTACTTC.

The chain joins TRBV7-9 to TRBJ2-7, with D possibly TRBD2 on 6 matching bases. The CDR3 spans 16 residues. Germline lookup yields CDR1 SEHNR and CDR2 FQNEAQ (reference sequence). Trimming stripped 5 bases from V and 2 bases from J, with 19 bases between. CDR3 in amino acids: CASSRNAGRGTYEQYF. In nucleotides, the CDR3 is TGTGCCAGCAGCCGAAACGCGGGACGGGGAACCTACGAGCAGTACTTC.

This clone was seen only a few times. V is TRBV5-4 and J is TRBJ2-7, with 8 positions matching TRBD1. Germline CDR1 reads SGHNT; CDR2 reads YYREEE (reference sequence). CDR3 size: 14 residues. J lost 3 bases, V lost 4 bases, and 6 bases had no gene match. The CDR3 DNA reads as TGTGCCAGCAGCCCAGACAGGGGAAACTACGAGCAGTACTTC. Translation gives CASSPDRGNYEQYF.

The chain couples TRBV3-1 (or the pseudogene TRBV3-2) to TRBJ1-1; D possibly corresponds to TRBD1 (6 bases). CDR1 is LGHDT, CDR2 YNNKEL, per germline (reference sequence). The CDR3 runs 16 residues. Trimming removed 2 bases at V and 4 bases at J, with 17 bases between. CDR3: CASSQQDYNRVTEAFF. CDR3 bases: TGTGCCAGCAGCCAACAAGATTACAACAGGGTCACTGAAGCTTTCTTT.

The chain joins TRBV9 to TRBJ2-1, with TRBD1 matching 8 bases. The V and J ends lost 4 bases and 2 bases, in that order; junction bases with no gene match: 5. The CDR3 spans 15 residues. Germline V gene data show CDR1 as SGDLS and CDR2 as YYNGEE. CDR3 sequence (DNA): TGTGCCAGCAGCACCTGGGACAGGACCTACAATGAGCAGTTCTTC. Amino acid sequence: CASSTWDRTYNEQFF.

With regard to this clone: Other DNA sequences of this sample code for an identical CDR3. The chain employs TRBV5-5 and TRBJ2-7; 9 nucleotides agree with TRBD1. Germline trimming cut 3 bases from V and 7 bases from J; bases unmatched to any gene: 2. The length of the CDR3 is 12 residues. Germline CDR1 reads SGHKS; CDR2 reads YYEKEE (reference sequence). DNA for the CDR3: TGTGCCAGCAGCTGGACAGGGGAGGAGCAGTACTTC. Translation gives CASSWTGEEQYF.

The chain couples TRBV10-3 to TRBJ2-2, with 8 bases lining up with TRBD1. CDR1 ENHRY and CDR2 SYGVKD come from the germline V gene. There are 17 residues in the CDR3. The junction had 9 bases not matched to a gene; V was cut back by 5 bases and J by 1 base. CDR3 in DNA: TGTGCCATCAGTAACTCCCCGGACAGGGTGAACACCGGGGAGCTGTTTTTT. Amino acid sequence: CAISNSPDRVNTGELFF.

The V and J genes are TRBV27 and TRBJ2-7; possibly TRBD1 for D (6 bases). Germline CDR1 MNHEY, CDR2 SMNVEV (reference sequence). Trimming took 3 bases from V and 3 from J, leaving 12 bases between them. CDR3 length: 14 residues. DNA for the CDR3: TGTGCCAGCAGTTTTACGGGACAAGGCTACGAGCAGTACTTC. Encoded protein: CASSFTGQGYEQYF.

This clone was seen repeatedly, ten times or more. DNA of the CDR3: TGTGCCAGCAGCTTAATAGCGGGGTATTACAATGAGCAGTTCTTC. Amino acid sequence: CASSLIAGYYNEQFF. The gene calls are TRBV7-9 and TRBJ2-1; 8 bases map to TRBD2. CDR3 length: 15 residues. CDR1 and CDR2 from the germline V gene are SEHNR and FQNEAQ (reference sequence). Losses at the gene ends were 2 bases for V and 4 bases for J; bases not matched to a gene: 4.